The entry below gives a single T cell receptor beta chain sequence along with its context. Its antigen is currently unknown. Terminally differentiated effector memory CD45RA+ cells were excluded from the naive CD8 cells, which were CD45RO-negative and positively selected for CCR7. Per the germline V gene, CDR1 is MDHEN and CDR2 is SYDVKM. This CDR3 spans 19 amino acids. Trimming left V 4 bases short and J 4 bases short, with 28 bases between. This sample was taken from a study of shared clonotypes between healthy human individuals. In the study overall: The donors, a couple of women and three men, were aged 18 to 49. CD4 naive and memory got three plates each, CD8 naive two, CD8 memory one.

TCRdb keeps only in-frame clones here, not all; method: immunoSEQ multiplex PCR. The table has around 1,900,000 clones, over 85% seen once. Broader study findings: Generally, estimated richness proved larger in naive subsets than it did in memory subsets. Four donors held approximately 4.5% of naive CD4 clonotypes in common.

The sequence derives from a man aged 18 to 29 in good health. Some clones in this sample may be carry-over from other donors' samples. The chain couples TRBV28 to TRBJ2-5, with D perhaps TRBD1 (5 bases). Sequencing was done on a sample of naive CD8+ T cells from PBMCs. In DNA form, the CDR3 reads TGTGCCAGCAGTTCTAGGGGCGTAGATTTATTGTACGAAAGAGAGACCCAGTACTTC. It yields the protein CASSSRGVDLLYERETQYF.